This TCR beta chain was documented in a study of control samples from healthy donors and cancer patients. This CDR3 has 15 residues. Trimming cost V 5 bases and J 2 bases; bases outside gene matches: 7. Per germline, CDR1 SGHTA and CDR2 FQGNSA. Generated by immunoSEQ multiplex PCR, the TCRdb table keeps only in-frame clones and is missing some. The sample holds about 73,000 clones, roughly 90% seen once. The sequence was collected from a man in his 60s with lung cancer. The material sequenced was PBMCs. This chain connects TRBV7-2 to TRBJ2-7; 9 bases agree with TRBD1. In nucleotides, the CDR3 is TGTGCCAGCAGCCCTCGACAGGGGGGGCCCTACGAGCAGTACTTC. Residues: CASSPRQGGPYEQYF.